These 30 T cell receptor beta chains came from one sample sequenced in a study of early T cells in non-severe SARS-CoV-2 infection (dated by TCRdb to the early 2020s). Libraries were constructed by 5' RACE. Instrument used: NextSeq 500. Through fastp at Q25 and MiXCR, TCRdb rebuilt clones from the public reads, retaining in-frame beta chains. Entries are consolidated by CDR3 protein sequence, retaining the most common genes and DNA. The sample contains about 84,000 distinct CDR3 sequences, 9.5% to 13% of them found a single time. Together, the top ten hold under 3% of the sample. The sample was whole blood. These receptors were taken from an adult who was a healthcare worker with PCR-confirmed SARS-CoV-2 infection or an uninfected control (not recorded which).

The table lists this clonotype with many counts. The V call is TRBV9, the J call TRBJ2-7; 9 positions agree with TRBD1. Germline V lookup: CDR1 SGDLS, CDR2 YYNGEE. The CDR3 totals 14 residues. J lost 5 bases, V lost 4 bases, and 7 bases had no gene match. The CDR3 DNA reads TGTGCCAGCAGCCTCGGGACAGGGATGCACGAGCAGTACTTC. This translates into CASSLGTGMHEQYF.

This clonotype was seen at least ten times. This chain uses TRBV10-1 with TRBJ2-5; D perhaps matches TRBD2 (6 bases). V was clipped by 6 bases and J by 2 bases, with 28 bases between them. The CDR3 is made up of 19 amino acids. The V gene's germline CDR1 is WNHNN and CDR2 SYGVQD (reference sequence). The CDR3 bases are TGCGCCAGCAGCCCCGGAGGACTACGTAAATCGGGAGTACAAGAGACCCAGTACTTC. Translating it yields CASSPGGLRKSGVQETQYF.

This clonotype was detected ten times or more. The chain uses TRBV11-2 and TRBJ1-2; D uncertain. Deletions cut 5 bases from V and 3 bases from J, with 10 bases between. The CDR3 loop spans 13 amino acids. Germline CDR1 reads SGHAT; CDR2 reads FQNNGV. DNA for the CDR3: TGTGCCAGCAGCCTACGGACCCACTATGGCTACACCTTC. This translates into CASSLRTHYGYTF.

The chain carries TRBV20-1 and TRBJ2-7; D may correspond to TRBD1 or TRBD2 (6 bases each). V was clipped by 1 base and J by 4 bases, with 17 bases between them. The CDR3 consists of 15 residues. Looked up from germline, CDR1 is DFQATT and CDR2 is SNEGSKA (reference sequence). The CDR3 spells CSARVGGRLSYEQYF. The CDR3 nucleotides read TGCAGTGCTAGAGTAGGGGGGCGCCTAAGTTACGAGCAGTACTTC.

This clonotype was detected a few times. The rearrangement uses TRBV2 and TRBJ2-3; D gene uncertain. Germline V CDR1 and CDR2: SNHLY, FYNNEI. Trimming pared 4 bases from V and 0 bases from J, leaving 11 bases between. The CDR3 is 15 amino acids. The CDR3 region is CASSGGSGSTDTQYF. Written as DNA, the CDR3 is TGTGCCAGCAGTGGTGGATCCGGGAGCACAGATACGCAGTATTTT.

This rearrangement joins TRBV3-1 to TRBJ2-3; no firm D call. V was trimmed by 7 bases and J by 1 base, leaving 15 bases between them. The germline CDR1 and CDR2 sequences are LGHDT and YNNKEL (reference sequence). The CDR3 runs to 15 residues. CDR3 sequence: CASTRERLGTDTQYF. The CDR3 nucleotides are TGTGCCAGCACCCGAGAGAGGCTGGGCACAGATACGCAGTATTTT.

This clonotype was detected ten times or more. The chain couples TRBV25-1 to TRBJ2-7; the D gene is possibly TRBD1 (6 bases). The CDR3 consists of 13 residues. Germline V gene sequence: CDR1 MGHDK, CDR2 SYGVNS. Between the trimmed V and J ends, which lost 4 bases and 5 bases, there was a span of 12 bases. CDR3 region: CASSARTVNEQYF. In nucleotides, the CDR3 is TGTGCCAGCAGTGCACGGACAGTAAACGAGCAGTACTTC.

The gene calls are TRBV6-1 and TRBJ2-3; 11 bases are a match to TRBD2. This CDR3 comprises 13 residues. The germline CDR1 and CDR2 sequences are MNHNS and SASEGT. With V trimmed by 8 bases and J by 10 bases, 8 bases remained unmatched. CDR3 in DNA: TGTGCCAGCGACCTAGCGGGAGGTTGGGCGCAGTATTTT. This sequence encodes CASDLAGGWAQYF.

This clonotype was observed many times. The chain combines TRBV18 with TRBJ2-3, with TRBD1 matching 8 bases. From germline, CDR1 is KGHSH and CDR2 LQKENI. The CDR3 consists of 15 residues. V gave up 3 bases and J gave up 3 bases; unmatched junction bases: 5. The CDR3 sequence is CASSPDRGDTDTQYF. DNA of the CDR3: TGTGCCAGCTCACCTGACAGGGGCGATACAGATACGCAGTATTTT.

This clonotype was detected only a few times. This sequence joins TRBV6-6 and TRBJ1-1; D call uncertain. Trimming removed 2 bases from V and 0 bases from J, with 7 bases in between. CDR1 is MNHNY, CDR2 SVGAGI, per germline (reference sequence). The CDR3 is 14 residues long. The CDR3 loop reads CASSYVTMNTEAFF. DNA of the CDR3: TGTGCCAGCAGTTACGTAACAATGAACACTGAAGCTTTCTTT.

This clonotype was recorded a few times. The J gene is TRBJ1-6, the V gene TRBV12-3 or TRBV12-4; D unclear. The CDR3 totals 13 residues. Trimming removed 5 bases at V and 9 bases at J, with 11 bases between. The CDR3 region is CASSTLPPSPLHF. The CDR3 DNA reads as TGTGCCAGCAGTACTCTCCCTCCTTCACCCCTCCACTTT.

There are many counts of this clonotype. This chain links TRBV3-1 with TRBJ2-1; 9 nucleotides agree with TRBD2. This CDR3 is 16 amino acids long. CDR1 and CDR2 (germline): LGHDT, YNNKEL (reference sequence). V lost 2 bases to trimming and J lost 8 bases; unmatched junction nucleotides: 10. The CDR3, as DNA: TGTGCCAGCAGCCAAAAGGGACTAGCCCTCTGGCATGAGCAGTTCTTC. Translation gives CASSQKGLALWHEQFF.

V and J are TRBV7-2 and TRBJ2-7; 8 bases fit TRBD2. V shed 5 bases, J shed 3 bases, and the junction held 6 bases outside the gene matches. The CDR3 runs to 14 residues. CDR1 SGHTA and CDR2 FQGNSA come from the germline V gene. The CDR3 reads CASSRGGGYYEQYF. Here the CDR3 DNA reads TGTGCCAGCAGCCGGGGGGGAGGGTACTACGAGCAGTACTTC.

V usage is TRBV28 and J usage is TRBJ1-6; D not resolved. This CDR3 is built from 14 residues. V lost 6 bases to trimming and J lost 5 bases, with 11 bases between them. CDR1 is MDHEN, CDR2 SYDVKM, per germline. The CDR3 sequence is CASRAWVDNSPLHF. The CDR3 coding sequence is TGTGCCAGCAGGGCGTGGGTAGATAATTCACCCCTCCACTTT.

This clonotype was recorded many times. V usage is TRBV18 and J usage is TRBJ2-2; 10 bases are shared with TRBD2. CDR3 length: 18 amino acids. The V gene end was trimmed by 0 bases and the J gene end by 0 bases; junction bases not matched to a gene: 4. Germline V gene sequence: CDR1 KGHSH, CDR2 LQKENI. CDR3 loop: CASSPPFLAGANTGELFF. The CDR3 DNA follows: TGTGCCAGCTCACCACCGTTCCTAGCGGGGGCGAACACCGGGGAGCTGTTTTTT.

This clonotype came up a few times. The chain couples TRBV7-6 to TRBJ2-3, with 10 positions matching TRBD2. The germline V gene has CDR1 SGHVS and CDR2 FNYEAQ. The CDR3 consists of 14 residues. Trimming removed 6 bases from V and 4 bases from J; junction bases left unmatched: 4. CDR3 sequence: CASSGLADADTQYF. CDR3 bases: TGTGCCAGCAGTGGACTAGCGGACGCAGATACGCAGTATTTT.

This clonotype was recorded a few times. The chain is built from TRBV6-2 or TRBV6-3 and TRBJ2-1, with 7 nucleotides matching TRBD2. The CDR3 is 14 amino acids. V shed 0 bases, J shed 6 bases, and the junction held 2 bases outside the gene matches. Germline assignment: CDR1 MNHEY and CDR2 SVGEGT. CDR3 sequence: CASSYSGGANEQFF. Here the CDR3 DNA reads TGTGCCAGCAGTTACTCGGGAGGGGCCAATGAGCAGTTCTTC.

This clonotype has ten or more counts. This sequence joins TRBV5-1 and TRBJ2-4; TRBD2 is a possible D gene (5 bases). The CDR3 is 14 amino acids. Germline-derived CDR1 and CDR2 are SGHRS and YFSETQ. V lost 4 bases, J lost 6 bases, and 14 bases lay in between. Written as DNA, the CDR3 is TGCGCCAGCAGCCCGATTCCGGCGGGAAACATTCAGTACTTC. Protein sequence: CASSPIPAGNIQYF. The complete variable domain, with remaining parts taken from reference TRBV5-1 and TRBJ2-4, reads KAGVTQTPRYLIKTRGQQVTLSCSPISGHRSVSWYQQTPGQGLQFLFEYFSETQRNKGNFPGRFSGRQFSNSRSEMNVSTLELGDSALYLCASSPIPAGNIQYFGAGTRLSVL.

The table lists this clonotype with many counts. The chain couples TRBV11-2 to TRBJ2-7; weak D call: TRBD2 (5 bases). Trimming stripped 0 bases from V and 9 bases from J, with 12 bases between. The CDR3 spans 13 residues. Germline assignment: CDR1 SGHAT and CDR2 FQNNGV. The CDR3 coding sequence is TGTGCCAGCAGCTTAGACCCCCGGGGTCGGCAGTACTTC. Translated: CASSLDPRGRQYF.

This clonotype occurred many times. The chain combines TRBV18 with TRBJ2-5; D might be TRBD1 or TRBD2, each matching 5 bases. The CDR3 has 15 residues. Trimming left V 3 bases short and J 7 bases short, with 18 bases between. Germline lookup yields CDR1 KGHSH and CDR2 LQKENI. The CDR3 sequence: CASSPRGTEYGTQYF. As DNA, the CDR3 is TGTGCCAGCTCACCGAGGGGAACAGAATATGGGACCCAGTACTTC. Full variable domain (remainder filled in from reference TRBV18 and TRBJ2-5): NAGVMQNPRHLVRRRGQEARLRCSPMKGHSHVYWYRQLPEEGLKFMVYLQKENIIDESGMPKERFSAEFPKEGPSILRIQQVVRGDSAAYFCASSPRGTEYGTQYFGPGTRLLVL.

This clonotype came up many times. Here the CDR3 DNA reads TGTGCCAGCGGACAGACAGCAGCTAATGAAAAACTGTTTTTT. It yields the protein CASGQTAANEKLFF. The gene calls are TRBV2 and TRBJ1-4; possible D gene TRBD1, 6 bases. The V end was cut by 8 bases, the J end by 3 bases, with 13 bases between. Germline assignment: CDR1 SNHLY and CDR2 FYNNEI. CDR3 size: 14 residues.

This clonotype showed up just a few times. V usage is TRBV11-1 and J usage is TRBJ2-3; D ambiguous. This CDR3 is built from 14 residues. The germline gives CDR1 SGHAT, CDR2 FQDESV (reference sequence). V gave up 4 bases and J gave up 1 base, with 9 bases separating them. The CDR3 bases are TGTGCCAGCAGCTGGATTGGGGGCACAGATACGCAGTATTTT. This gives the protein CASSWIGGTDTQYF.

The V and J genes are TRBV6-1 and TRBJ1-1; D possibly corresponds to TRBD1 (5 bases). Trimming pared 5 bases from V and 0 bases from J, leaving 13 bases between. The CDR3 loop spans 15 amino acids. Germline assignment: CDR1 MNHNS and CDR2 SASEGT. The CDR3 DNA reads TGTGCCAGCAGTCCGCTGACAGAAATGAACACTGAAGCTTTCTTT. Amino acid sequence: CASSPLTEMNTEAFF.

This clonotype was counted many times. The chain couples TRBV6-6 to TRBJ1-2; D remains ambiguous. The V gene lost 2 bases and the J gene lost 4 bases, with 14 bases spanning the gap. Germline V lookup: CDR1 MNHNY, CDR2 SVGAGI (reference sequence). The CDR3 sequence is 15 residues long. The CDR3 nucleotides read TGTGCCAGCAGTTACAATCTGGAGTTGACCTATGGCTACACCTTC. Amino acid sequence: CASSYNLELTYGYTF.

J is TRBJ2-7 and V is TRBV5-6; a weak D match, TRBD1 (5 bases). The germline V gene encodes CDR1 SGHDT and CDR2 YYEEEE. There are 12 residues in the CDR3. V lost 4 bases and J lost 5, with 10 bases in between. CDR3 residues: CASSRLGDEQYF. The CDR3 DNA reads TGTGCCAGCAGCCGCTTAGGGGACGAGCAGTACTTC.

The V call is TRBV7-9, the J call TRBJ2-1; no clear D. Germline V CDR1 and CDR2: SEHNR, FQNEAQ (reference sequence). With 2 bases removed from V and 6 bases from J, the gap between germline ends came to 5 bases. The CDR3 runs 12 residues. The CDR3 sequence: CASSLIFNEQFF. DNA of the CDR3: TGTGCCAGCAGCTTAATTTTCAATGAGCAGTTCTTC.

Many counts were recorded for this clonotype. V usage is TRBV6-5 and J usage is TRBJ1-2; 12 bases match TRBD1. This CDR3 has 16 amino acids. CDR1 and CDR2 from the germline V gene are MNHEY and SVGAGI. The trim removed 0 bases at V and 7 bases at J, leaving 6 bases unmatched. CDR3 DNA: TGTGCCAGCAGTTACTCGCGGGACAGGGGGCTGAGTGGCTACACCTTC. It encodes CASSYSRDRGLSGYTF.

This clonotype was seen more than once but under ten times. This chain's CDR3 is CASSFTPTGSRTEAFF. In DNA form, the CDR3 reads TGCGCCAGCAGCTTCACGCCGACAGGGTCTAGGACTGAAGCTTTCTTT. This chain joins TRBV5-1 and TRBJ1-1, with 7 bases that match TRBD1. CDR3 length equals 16 residues. CDR1 SGHRS and CDR2 YFSETQ come from the germline V gene. J gave up 5 bases and V 2 bases, and 12 bases lay outside the gene matches.

This clonotype was recorded at least ten times. This rearrangement joins TRBV10-3 to TRBJ2-3; TRBD2 agrees at 7 bases. Germline V gives CDR1 ENHRY, CDR2 SYGVKD. With V trimmed by 8 bases and J by 2 bases, 1 base remained unmatched. The CDR3 has 12 amino acids. The DNA of the CDR3 is TGTGCCATCCGGGGGGACACAGATACGCAGTATTTT. Residues: CAIRGDTDTQYF.

The table lists this clonotype with a few counts. The chain carries TRBV28 and TRBJ2-7; possible D gene TRBD1, 6 bases. The CDR3 runs to 11 residues. The germline gives CDR1 MDHEN, CDR2 SYDVKM. Trimming took off 3 bases at V and 8 bases at J, with 8 bases between the two ends. Here the CDR3 reads CASSLGAQQYF. CDR3 bases: TGTGCCAGCAGTTTGGGGGCGCAGCAGTACTTC.